This is a list of T cell receptor beta chains from one sample in a study of patients and donors after allogeneic stem cell transplantation. TCRdb used MiXCR to reprocess the RT-PCR reads, holding one entry per CDR3 protein. The sample lists about 400,000 distinct CDR3 sequences, 16% occurring once. Sequencing used blood, either unsorted or a sorted T cell fraction (not recorded which). These TCRs come from a human donor who was either an allogeneic HSCT recipient or a stem cell or donor lymphocyte infusion donor (not recorded which). It is not recorded whose cells these are; they may come from a transplant donor. Each CDR3 is given with its conserved first and last residue. The D gene is left open where the match is weak. Expanded clones get a size class; other rows say once, few or many, or leave the size out.

D	V	size	J	DNA	CDR3
.	TRBV12-3/TRBV12-4	few	TRBJ2-1	TGTGCCAGCAGTTTGGCCAGGTCCTACAATGAGCAGTTCTTC	CASSLARSYNEQFF
TRBD1	TRBV12-3/TRBV12-4	many	TRBJ1-2	TGTGCCAGCAGTACACAGGGGGCGGTTGGCTACACCTTC	CASSTQGAVGYTF
.	TRBV6-1	.	TRBJ2-4	TGTGCCAGCAGTCCCCCCGGGACGGTGAAAAACATTCAGTACTTC	CASSPPGTVKNIQYF
.	TRBV25-1	.	TRBJ2-3	TGTGCCAGCAGTGAATGGGCAGGGGATGCAGATACGCAGTATTTT	CASSEWAGDADTQYF
.	TRBV27	many	TRBJ2-1	TGTGCCAGCTACCCGGGGAGAGGATACTGGGAGCAGTTCTTC	CASYPGRGYWEQFF
.	TRBV18	once	TRBJ2-4	TGTGCCAGCTCCCTCAGAGCTCAGGGGACCCCCTTTCGAGAAGCCAAAAACATTCAGTACTTC	CASSLRAQGTPFREAKNIQYF
.	TRBV9	.	TRBJ1-5	TGTGCCAGCAGCGTCCATGGCAATAGCAATCAGCCCCAGCATTTT	CASSVHGNSNQPQHF
TRBD1	TRBV2	few	TRBJ2-5	TGTGCCAGCACAAAAGGGACAGCGGCGACCCAGTACTTC	CASTKGTAATQYF
TRBD1	TRBV9	.	TRBJ2-7	TGTGCCAGCAGCGTAGAGGGACAGGGGGCACGGGAGCAGTACTTC	CASSVEGQGAREQYF
.	TRBV6-2/TRBV6-3	few	TRBJ1-2	TGTGCCAGCAGTTTCCCACCCAGCTATGGCTACACCTTC	CASSFPPSYGYTF
.	TRBV4-3	few	TRBJ2-3	TGCGCCAGCAGCCAAGCGAGAAGGGGAGATACGCAGTATTTT	CASSQARRGDTQYF
TRBD2	TRBV12-3/TRBV12-4	.	TRBJ2-5	TGTGCCAGCAGCCCGGGACTAGCGGGAGAGTGGTGGACCCAGTACTTC	CASSPGLAGEWWTQYF
.	TRBV29-1	many	TRBJ1-3	TGCAGCGGCCGGGGAGGTTCTGGAAACACCATATATTTT	CSGRGGSGNTIYF
TRBD1	TRBV18	.	TRBJ1-1	TGTGCCAGCTCAGCGGGACAGGGAGGAACTTTAGAAGCTTTCTTT	CASSAGQGGTLEAFF
.	TRBV15	.	TRBJ1-2	TGTGCCACCAGGGGTGGGGACTTCCCTTTGAGGGGCTACACCTTC	CATRGGDFPLRGYTF
.	TRBV2	once	TRBJ2-5	TGTGCCAGCAGTGAAATGAGGTTGGGTAGAGAGACCCAGTACTTC	CASSEMRLGRETQYF
.	TRBV7-3	.	TRBJ2-6	TGTGCCAGCAGCTTAGGGGGAAGGGGGGCCAACGTCCTGACTTTC	CASSLGGRGANVLTF
TRBD1	TRBV28	few	TRBJ2-7	TGTGCCAGCAGGACATCGGGACAGAGCTCCTACGAGCAGTACTTC	CASRTSGQSSYEQYF
.	TRBV4-3	many	TRBJ1-4	TGCGCCAGCAGCAAGCGGACTGATACTAATGAAAAACTGTTTTTT	CASSKRTDTNEKLFF
.	TRBV4-1	many	TRBJ1-1	TGCGCCAGCAGCCAAGTCAGGGGTTCAACTGAAGCTTTCTTT	CASSQVRGSTEAFF
.	TRBV25-1	.	TRBJ2-1	TGTGCCAGCAGTGAATGGGGATCTGCCCAGGGCCATTACAATGAGCAGTTCTTC	CASSEWGSAQGHYNEQFF
.	TRBV20-1	few	TRBJ2-7	TGCAGTGCTAGAGATCGGAGGTCCTACGAGCAGTACTTC	CSARDRRSYEQYF
.	TRBV28	few	TRBJ1-1	TGTGCCAGCAGTCCACCCCCCCGGTGGACTGAAGCTTTCTTT	CASSPPPRWTEAFF
TRBD2	TRBV5-4	few	TRBJ2-1	TGTGCCAGCAGGCAACAACTAGCGGGAGCTCAGAATGAGCAGTTCTTC	CASRQQLAGAQNEQFF
.	TRBV27	few	TRBJ2-1	TGTGCCAGCAGTCCGCTTTTAGATCCCTACAATGAGCAGTTCTTC	CASSPLLDPYNEQFF
.	TRBV7-9	.	TRBJ2-2	TGTGCCAGCAGCTTAGGACGGGCCGGGGAGCTGTTTTTT	CASSLGRAGELFF
TRBD2	TRBV10-3	.	TRBJ2-2	TGTGCCGTCAAGCTTACAGCGGGAGCGTACACCGGGGAGCTGTTTTTT	CAVKLTAGAYTGELFF
.	TRBV5-1	few	TRBJ2-3	TGCGCCAGCAGCTCGAACGGGAACACAGATACGCAGTATTTT	CASSSNGNTDTQYF
.	TRBV29-1	.	TRBJ1-2	TGCAGCGTTGATATGGGGGGGTCTAACTATGGCTACACCTTC	CSVDMGGSNYGYTF
TRBD1	TRBV12-3/TRBV12-4	.	TRBJ2-1	TGTGCCAGCAGTTTACGGACAGGGTTAAATGAGCAGTTCTTC	CASSLRTGLNEQFF
.	TRBV24-1	few	TRBJ2-2	TGTGCCACCAGTGATTTGTTCGGGGAGCTGTTTTTT	CATSDLFGELFF
.	TRBV5-8	.	TRBJ1-2	TGTGCCAGCACCCACCCCGACGACTATGGCTACACCTTC	CASTHPDDYGYTF
.	TRBV18	.	TRBJ2-7	TGTGCCAGCTCAGAAGACAGGGTTGCGGGAGAGCAGTACTTC	CASSEDRVAGEQYF
.	TRBV20-1	few	TRBJ2-5	TGCAGTGCTAGTGGGTCCCTCCCGACAGTCCAAGAGACCCAGTACTTC	CSASGSLPTVQETQYF
TRBD1	TRBV6-1	few	TRBJ1-3	TGTGCCAGCACCCCGATATCCGGGACAGGGGTAAACACCATATATTTT	CASTPISGTGVNTIYF
.	TRBV6-4	few	TRBJ2-1	TGTGCCAGCAGTGTGGACGACGGGGGTTCCTACAATGAGCAGTTCTTC	CASSVDDGGSYNEQFF
TRBD1	TRBV7-9	.	TRBJ1-2	TGTGCCAGCAGCTCAATTCCCTCAGGGGGCGACTATGGCTACACCTTC	CASSSIPSGGDYGYTF
TRBD1	TRBV27	.	TRBJ1-2	TGTGCCAGCAGTAGAGACAGGGTAGGTCGTGGCTACACCTTC	CASSRDRVGRGYTF
TRBD2	TRBV5-6	.	TRBJ2-3	TGTGCCAGCACCATTAGCGGGAGTGGGAATACGCAGTATTTT	CASTISGSGNTQYF
.	TRBV19	.	TRBJ2-1	TGTGCCAGTAGTATAGATCTTGTCAGGCAGTTCTTC	CASSIDLVRQFF
.	TRBV3-1	.	TRBJ2-7	TGTGCCAGCAGGCCCCGGACACATAGATTCTACGAGCAGTACTTC	CASRPRTHRFYEQYF